The TCR beta chain under discussion was sequenced for a study of CXCR3-negative and CXCR3-positive naive CD8 T cells. Whole-study results and caveats: The study found comparably high diversity in both naive subsets and much lower diversity in memory CD8+ cells. Fresh PBMCs were used in most assays, and CXCR3 expression partially decreased after cryopreservation. Hydrophobicity was higher for TRB CDR3s found in CXCR3-positive naive cells than in CXCR3-negative naive cells.

It was by 5' RACE with UMI labels that the TRB cDNA libraries were prepared. From the 5' RACE reads, TCRdb lists one entry per CDR3 protein and no DNA. This sample's table reports roughly 140,000 distinct CDR3 sequences. A word on this clonotype: The target antigen is unknown.

By phenotype, naive CD8+ T cells were CD45RO-CCR7+CD27+CD95-. This CDR3 spans 17 amino acids. The germline V gene has CDR1 MNHEY and CDR2 SVGAGI. Sequencing was performed on naive CXCR3+ CD8+ T cells from blood. The subset is: CD45RO-CCR7+CD27+CD95- naive CD8+ T cells expressing CXCR3 (TNR3+). The sequence was obtained from a human donor in good health. Some clones in this sample may be carry-over from other donors' samples. The chain joins TRBV6-5 to TRBJ2-1. CDR3 in amino acids: CASSYSYRKISYNEQFF.